The 22 T cell receptor beta chains reported below all come from one sample, sequenced in a study of cytomegalovirus exposure and HLA in healthy donors. Vbeta (60) and Jbeta (13) primers were used in the PCR. TCRdb keeps only in-frame clones here, not all; method: immunoSEQ multiplex PCR. The sample contains some 81,000 clones, around 70% of which appear only once. Sequenced input: PBMCs. Receptor source: a woman aged 40 to 50 in good health and CMV-seropositive.

The chain carries TRBV7-9 and TRBJ1-1, with D tentatively TRBD1 (5 bases). Germline V gene data show CDR1 as SEHNR and CDR2 as FQNEAQ (reference sequence). Trimming left V 5 bases short and J 1 base short, with 14 bases between. The CDR3 covers 15 residues. The CDR3: CASSAHDRQNTEAFF. CDR3 sequence (DNA): TGTGCCAGCAGCGCTCACGACAGACAGAACACTGAAGCTTTCTTT.

The CDR3 region has the DNA TGTGCCAGCAGCTTAGGGTCAGCGGAGTTACGCGACGAGCAGTACTTC. This encodes CASSLGSAELRDEQYF. This chain uses TRBV7-9 with TRBJ2-7; tentatively, D is TRBD2 (5 bases). Between the trimmed V and J ends, which lost 1 base and 5 bases, there was a span of 18 bases. The CDR3 runs 16 residues. CDR1 is SEHNR and CDR2 is FQNEAQ in the germline V gene (reference sequence).

This chain connects TRBV19 to TRBJ1-5; perhaps TRBD1 as D (5 bases). Trimming took off 3 bases at V and 5 bases at J, with 17 bases between the two ends. The CDR3 contains 16 residues. Germline V lookup: CDR1 LNHDA, CDR2 SQIVND (reference sequence). DNA for the CDR3: TGTGCCAGTAGTATCCTCGGCAGGGCCGGCGATCAGCCCCAGCATTTT. As protein: CASSILGRAGDQPQHF.

Concerning this clone itself: This sample includes further DNA sequences coding for the same CDR3. This chain links TRBV5-1 with TRBJ2-3, with 14 bases fitting TRBD2. The germline CDR1 and CDR2 sequences are SGHRS and YFSETQ. The junction had 4 bases not matched to a gene; V was cut back by 7 bases and J by 0 bases. This CDR3 spans 16 amino acids. The CDR3 region is CASGTSGGTSTDTQYF. Written as DNA, the CDR3 is TGCGCCAGCGGGACTAGCGGGGGAACTAGCACAGATACGCAGTATTTT. The complete variable domain, with remaining parts taken from reference TRBV5-1 and TRBJ2-3, reads KAGVTQTPRYLIKTRGQQVTLSCSPISGHRSVSWYQQTPGQGLQFLFEYFSETQRNKGNFPGRFSGRQFSNSRSEMNVSTLELGDSALYLCASGTSGGTSTDTQYFGPGTRLTVL.

Ten or more counts support this clone. The gene calls are TRBV19 and TRBJ2-1; the D is unclear. The CDR3 is 16 amino acids. Germline V CDR1 and CDR2: LNHDA, SQIVND (reference sequence). V lost 6 bases and J 9 bases, leaving 24 bases between the germline ends. CDR3 in amino acids: CASSSSTAQAIGEQFF. Written as DNA, the CDR3 is TGTGCCAGTAGCTCTTCGACTGCCCAAGCCATCGGTGAGCAGTTCTTC.

The CDR3 loop is CASSPGATGGPGELFF. The CDR3 DNA reads TGTGCCAGCAGCCCCGGCGCGACGGGAGGGCCCGGGGAGCTGTTTTTT. The chain links TRBV7-9 to TRBJ2-2, with 8 bases matching TRBD2. With V trimmed by 5 bases and J by 6 bases, 11 bases remained unmatched. The CDR3 is made up of 16 amino acids. Germline lookup yields CDR1 SEHNR and CDR2 FQNEAQ (reference sequence).

The rearrangement joins TRBV4-1 to TRBJ2-7, with a tentative D call TRBD2 (5 bases). V dropped 1 base and J dropped 0 bases, with 10 bases sitting between them. The CDR3 is made up of 15 amino acids. Germline CDR1 reads MGHRA; CDR2 reads YSYEKL. CDR3 sequence (DNA): TGCGCCAGCAGCCAAGTAGCGACCGACTCCTACGAGCAGTACTTC. Its protein is CASSQVATDSYEQYF.

The rearrangement uses TRBV5-6 and TRBJ2-1; TRBD2 matches 9 bases. Germline V gene lookup returns CDR1 SGHDT and CDR2 YYEEEE. J was trimmed by 13 bases and V by 2 bases; bases with no gene match: 19. The CDR3 is made up of 17 amino acids. CDR3 protein: CASSFRLRLAGNLIQFF. In DNA form, the CDR3 reads TGTGCCAGCAGCTTTCGTTTAAGGCTAGCGGGAAACCTGATCCAGTTCTTC.

CDR3 loop: CASRPGLNTDTQYF. In DNA, the CDR3 is TGTGCCAGCAGACCGGGACTAAACACAGATACGCAGTATTTT. The chain is built from TRBV27 and TRBJ2-3; 7 bases are shared with TRBD2. With V trimmed by 6 bases and J by 2 bases, 5 bases remained unmatched. The CDR3 is made up of 14 amino acids. CDR1 is MNHEY, CDR2 SMNVEV, per germline (reference sequence).

The V and J genes are TRBV7-2 and TRBJ1-3, with TRBD1 as a possible D gene (6 bases). This CDR3 has 17 amino acids. Germline loops: CDR1 SGHTA, CDR2 FQGNSA. The V end was cut by 1 base, the J end by 3 bases, with 16 bases between. The DNA for the CDR3 is TGTGCCAGCAGCTTAGAACCTGGACAGTTCGTTGGAAACACCATATATTTT. Its translation is CASSLEPGQFVGNTIYF.

The chain is built from TRBV6-5 and TRBJ1-1, with D possibly being TRBD1 (6 bases). This CDR3 has 15 residues. V lost 0 bases and J lost 4, with 12 bases in between. Germline CDR1 reads MNHEY; CDR2 reads SVGAGI. In nucleotides, the CDR3 is TGTGCCAGCAGTTACTCCAAACAGGGTCCCACTGAAGCTTTCTTT. Translation: CASSYSKQGPTEAFF.

The J gene is TRBJ1-1, the V gene TRBV10-3, with D hard to call. CDR3 size: 16 residues. V was cut by 4 bases and J by 4 bases, with 19 bases left in between. In germline, CDR1 is ENHRY, CDR2 SYGVKD. The chain's CDR3 is CAISGAPPVFSTEAFF. CDR3 in DNA: TGTGCCATCAGTGGGGCACCACCAGTATTTAGCACTGAAGCTTTCTTT.

The chain is built from TRBV2 and TRBJ2-7; a possible D gene is TRBD2 (5 bases). The germline V and J ends were trimmed by 7 bases and 6 bases, with 16 bases remaining between them. The CDR3 runs 13 residues. CDR1 is SNHLY and CDR2 is FYNNEI in the germline V gene. The CDR3: CASTSELGSEQYF. CDR3 DNA sequence: TGTGCCAGCACCTCAGAGCTGGGGAGCGAGCAGTACTTC.

This clone turned up a few times. J is TRBJ1-1 and V is TRBV9; D ambiguous. The germline gives CDR1 SGDLS, CDR2 YYNGEE. The CDR3 extends over 14 amino acids. V shed 5 bases and J shed 6 bases, with 17 bases lying between them. The CDR3 is CASSPVSSRPEAFF. In nucleotides, the CDR3 is TGTGCCAGCAGTCCTGTTTCGTCTAGGCCTGAAGCTTTCTTT. The full variable domain, its missing parts supplied by reference TRBV9 and TRBJ1-1, is DSGVTQTPKHLITATGQRVTLRCSPRSGDLSVYWYQQSLDQGLQFLIQYYNGEERAKGNILERFSAQQFPDLHSELNLSSLELGDSALYFCASSPVSSRPEAFFGQGTRLTVV.

As to this clone: The conserved closing phenylalanine or tryptophan is absent in this CDR3, likely reflecting a read error. CDR3 amino acids: CASSPASSGANVLTV. CDR3 in DNA: TGTGCCAGCAGCCCAGCAAGCTCTGGGGCCAACGTCCTGACTGTC. The V and J genes are TRBV5-4 and TRBJ2-6, with no clear D. The CDR3 spans 15 residues. V was trimmed by 4 bases and J by 0 bases, leaving 8 bases between them. Per germline, CDR1 SGHNT and CDR2 YYREEE (reference sequence).

This clone was seen once. V and J are TRBV6-1 and TRBJ1-2, with 8 bases matching TRBD1. Germline V gene lookup returns CDR1 MNHNS and CDR2 SASEGT. This CDR3 comprises 15 residues. Trimming removed 6 bases from V and 2 bases from J; junction bases left unmatched: 8. CDR3 nucleotide sequence: TGTGCCAGCAGAGATTTCGGACAGGGAAACTATGGCTACACCTTC. This sequence encodes CASRDFGQGNYGYTF.

V is TRBV29-1 and J is TRBJ2-5; D gene uncertain. V was cut by 3 bases and J by 2 bases, with 10 bases left in between. The CDR3 consists of 13 residues. Germline CDR1 is SQVTM and CDR2 is ANQGSEA. The CDR3 DNA sequence: TGCAGCGTTGATTCGATAGCTCAAGAGACCCAGTACTTC. Amino acid sequence: CSVDSIAQETQYF.

The rearrangement links TRBV30 to TRBJ2-1; 8 bases agree with TRBD1. V trimming: 5 bases; J trimming: 7 bases; junction bases outside the gene matches: 10. The CDR3 length is 14 residues. Germline loops: CDR1 GTSNPN, CDR2 SVGIG (reference sequence). The CDR3 DNA sequence: TGTGCCTGGGCTTCCGGGACAGGTAGAAATGAGCAGTTCTTC. Amino acids: CAWASGTGRNEQFF. Supplemented by reference TRBV30 and TRBJ2-1, the full variable domain reads SQTIHQWPATLVQPVGSPLSLECTVEGTSNPNLYWYRQAAGRGLQLLFYSVGIGQISSEVPQNLSASRPQDRQFILSSKKLLLSDSGFYLCAWASGTGRNEQFFGPGTRLTVL.

This clone was seen only once. The chain is built from TRBV15 and TRBJ1-1; no firm D call. Germline lookup yields CDR1 LNHNV and CDR2 YYDKDF (reference sequence). V lost 6 bases to trimming and J lost 5 bases, with 7 bases between them. This CDR3 spans 11 amino acids. As DNA, the CDR3 is TGTGCCACCAGTTTAGAGACTGAAGCTTTCTTT. Protein sequence: CATSLETEAFF.

The rearrangement joins TRBV7-2 to TRBJ1-4; TRBD1 is a possible D gene (6 bases). The CDR3 sequence is 15 residues long. The germline CDR1 and CDR2 sequences are SGHTA and FQGNSA. V was pared by 1 base and J by 7 bases, with 13 bases between. The CDR3 region is CASSLVRDIPEKLFF. The CDR3 bases are TGTGCCAGCAGCTTAGTACGGGACATCCCTGAAAAACTGTTTTTT.

The chain uses TRBV7-9 and TRBJ2-7; D might be TRBD1 (6 bases). CDR1 is SEHNR, CDR2 FQNEAQ, per germline (reference sequence). This CDR3 contains 14 residues. The V gene lost 1 base and the J gene lost 3 bases, with 10 bases spanning the gap. The CDR3 protein is CASSLGQENYEQYF. CDR3 DNA: TGTGCCAGCAGCTTAGGACAGGAAAACTACGAGCAGTACTTC.

The chain couples TRBV6-5 to TRBJ1-2, with TRBD1 as a possible D gene (5 bases). The V gene's germline CDR1 is MNHEY and CDR2 SVGAGI. Trimming shortened V by 4 bases and J by 5 bases, and 8 bases separated the two germline ends. This CDR3 is built from 12 residues. The CDR3 protein is CASSSGIYGYTF. Here the CDR3 DNA reads TGTGCCAGCAGTTCAGGGATTTATGGCTACACCTTC.